Listed below are T cell receptor beta chains from one sample, sequenced in a study of siplizumab effects on memory and regulatory T cells. Sequencing used immunoSEQ multiplex PCR; TCRdb keeps in-frame clones, though not all of them. Of 120,000 or so clones in the sample, 80% to 95% were seen once. The source material was CD4+ T cells sorted from blood. The origin of the receptors is a human donor in good health. CDR3s include the opening cysteine and the closing phenylalanine or tryptophan. The D gene is left open where the match is weak. The listing skips clone size in some rows; elsewhere it reads once, few, many or a size class.

d_call j_call v_call clone_size cdr3_aa cdr3_nt
TRBD1 TRBJ2-3 TRBV7-9 - CASSLGQGQGRRISDTQYF TGTGCCAGCAGCTTAGGTCAAGGACAGGGGCGTCGTATTTCAGATACGCAGTATTTT
TRBD2 TRBJ2-2 TRBV7-9 - CASSIDPGLGGTGELFF TGTGCCAGCAGTATCGATCCGGGACTAGGGGGCACCGGGGAGCTGTTTTTT
- TRBJ2-5 TRBV7-6 - CASSLARETQYF TGTGCCAGCAGCTTAGCGCGAGAGACCCAGTACTTC
- TRBJ2-1 TRBV16 - CASSPLRGVNEQFF TGTGCCAGCAGCCCATTACGGGGCGTAAATGAGCAGTTCTTC
- TRBJ2-7 TRBV14 - CASSHGAGQGHYEQYF TGTGCCAGCAGCCATGGGGCCGGGCAGGGGCACTACGAGCAGTACTTC
- TRBJ1-5 TRBV6-1 - CASSEVGGSPGPQHF TGTGCCAGCAGTGAAGTGGGGGGGTCCCCTGGGCCCCAGCATTTT
- TRBJ2-1 TRBV12-1 - CASRRTRINRDEQFF TGTGCCAGCAGACGCACTAGAATAAACCGGGATGAGCAGTTCTTC
- TRBJ2-3 TRBV21-1 once CASSKGRGTSTDTQYF TGTGCCAGCAGCAAGGGACGGGGCACTAGCACAGATACGCAGTATTTT
TRBD1 TRBJ2-2 TRBV6-6 - CASSPQGADTGELFF TGTGCCAGCAGTCCCCAGGGGGCGGACACCGGGGAGCTGTTTTTT
TRBD1 TRBJ1-2 TRBV6-5 - CASSAPQGAHGYTF TGTGCCAGCAGTGCCCCCCAGGGGGCTCATGGCTACACCTTC
- TRBJ1-6 TRBV25-1 - CASSEFAGNNSPLHF TGTGCCAGCAGTGAATTTGCAGGGAATAATTCACCCCTCCACTTT
TRBD1 TRBJ2-7 TRBV7-2 few CASSLRGTGGYEQYF TGTGCCAGCAGCCTACGGGGGACAGGGGGCTATGAGCAGTACTTC
- TRBJ2-3 TRBV5-1 - CASSLDSGPSTDTQYF TGCGCCAGCAGCTTGGACAGCGGGCCGAGCACAGATACGCAGTATTTT
TRBD1 TRBJ1-1 TRBV4-1 - CASSQAGIGRDRRSKAFF TGCGCCAGCAGCCAAGCAGGTATTGGAAGGGACAGGAGGTCCAAAGCTTTCTTT
- TRBJ2-2 TRBV2 - CASRWSGVFTGELFF TGTGCCAGCAGGTGGTCGGGGGTATTCACCGGGGAGCTGTTTTTT
- TRBJ2-3 TRBV5-1 once CASSPGSTSTDTQYF TGCGCCAGCAGCCCCGGGTCTACTAGCACAGATACGCAGTATTTT
- TRBJ2-7 TRBV6-1 few CAISQTYEQYF TGTGCCATCTCACAGACCTACGAGCAGTACTTC
TRBD2 TRBJ2-1 TRBV7-2 - CASSLGAGESYNEQFF TGTGCCAGCAGCTTAGGGGCGGGAGAGTCCTACAATGAGCAGTTCTTC
- TRBJ1-2 TRBV19 - CASSITRTSYGYTF TGTGCCAGTAGTATAACCCGGACAAGTTATGGCTACACCTTC
TRBD1 TRBJ1-2 TRBV29-1 - CSAGTGALYGYTF TGCAGCGCCGGGACAGGGGCCCTCTATGGCTACACCTTC
- TRBJ2-7 TRBV5-1 - CASSLVGDYEQYF TGCGCCAGCAGCTTGGTGGGGGACTACGAGCAGTACTTC
- TRBJ2-7 TRBV7-2 - CASTLIGLTNEQYF TGTGCCAGCACCTTAATAGGACTGACCAACGAGCAGTACTTC
- TRBJ1-2 TRBV25-1 few CASSENYRDGYTF TGTGCCAGCAGTGAGAACTACAGGGATGGCTACACCTTC
- TRBJ2-7 TRBV7-3 - CASSLQQGLGYEQYF TGTGCCAGCAGCTTACAACAGGGATTAGGGTACGAGCAGTACTTC
TRBD1 TRBJ1-6 TRBV19 - CASSPRTGYNSPLHF TGTGCCAGTAGTCCAAGGACAGGATATAATTCACCCCTCCACTTT
- TRBJ1-2 TRBV6-5 - CASSTGTYGYTF TGTGCCAGCAGTACAGGGACCTATGGCTACACCTTC
- TRBJ2-5 TRBV7-9 - CASSLGLAYGETQYF TGTGCCAGCAGCTTAGGGTTGGCCTACGGAGAGACCCAGTACTTC
- TRBJ2-3 TRBV29-1 - CSVLGSDGRTDTQYF TGCAGCGTTCTTGGAAGTGACGGGCGGACAGATACGCAGTATTTT
- TRBJ2-1 TRBV5-1 - CASSWGTSAEQFF TGCGCCAGCAGCTGGGGGACTTCAGCGGAGCAGTTCTTC
- TRBJ2-5 TRBV7-8 - CASSQGETQYF TGTGCCAGCAGCCAAGGGGAGACCCAGTACTTC
- TRBJ2-5 TRBV9 - CASSGGGTQYF TGTGCCAGCAGCGGAGGGGGGACCCAGTACTTC
- TRBJ1-3 TRBV4-1 - CASSHGGRSFVPIYF TGCGCCAGCAGCCACGGGGGGAGAAGTTTCGTCCCCATATATTTT
- TRBJ2-5 TRBV7-3 once CASSMDQDGTQYF TGTGCCAGCAGCATGGACCAAGACGGGACCCAGTACTTC
- TRBJ2-5 TRBV7-9 - CASRHGGPSQETQYF TGTGCCAGCAGACACGGAGGGCCCTCGCAAGAGACCCAGTACTTC